Listed here is a single T cell receptor beta chain. Its antigen is as yet unknown. Trimming removed 3 bases from V and 11 bases from J; junction bases left unmatched: 9. The germline V gene has CDR1 MGHRA and CDR2 YSYEKL. This CDR3 is 14 amino acids long. This record comes from a study of T cell responses to AZD1222 COVID-19 vaccine. Looking at the study overall: Pooling was applied to second doses at about 4 or about 12 weeks. Findings of the study overall: A mostly white British donor set with more females was recruited, and clonal diversity was possibly underestimated. Repertoires were obtained only post-peak T cell response. Dominant CD4 TCR responses targeted spike regions 160-218 and 743-854.

Only in-frame clones appear in the TCRdb table, and some are missing; sequencing was by immunoSEQ multiplex PCR. The profile shows 200,000 or so clones, around 92% of them singletons. Sequencing used peripheral blood, obtained on day 0 of AZD1222 vaccination. This clonotype was obtained from an adult in good health. The chain carries TRBV4-1 and TRBJ1-3, with 8 bases lining up with TRBD1. The CDR3 loop is CASSQTAGGFAIYF. The CDR3 DNA reads TGCGCCAGCAGCCAGACTGCAGGGGGCTTCGCCATATATTTT.